This record looks at one TCR beta chain sequence and its context. What it recognizes is unknown. V was trimmed by 3 bases and J by 4 bases, leaving 13 bases between them. The germline CDR1 and CDR2 sequences are MNHEY and SMNVEV (reference sequence). The CDR3 covers 14 residues. The sample is drawn from a study of cytomegalovirus exposure and HLA in healthy donors. Study-level findings and limits: A reported reduction in N-insertions relative to the 666-donor mean was seen in an Asian-associated ancestry cluster in a later analysis. An analysis done earlier found most TCR beta V segments productive about 87% or about 30% of the time. In all likelihood, a cluster of highly shared sequence variants was a sequencing artifact.

Researchers ran the PCR with 60 Vbeta and 13 Jbeta primers. Sequenced by immunoSEQ multiplex PCR; TCRdb stores in-frame clones only, minus some. This sample has about 110,000 clones, with less than 85% found just once. The chain carries TRBV27 and TRBJ2-7; a weak D match, TRBD1 (6 bases). The TCR sequence derives from a woman between 35 and 50 years old in good health and CMV-seronegative. Sequenced sample: PBMCs. In nucleotides, the CDR3 is TGTGCCAGCAGTTTTACAGGACAGAGGTACGAGCAGTACTTC. It specifies CASSFTGQRYEQYF.